The TCR beta chain under discussion was sequenced for a study of cytomegalovirus exposure and HLA in healthy donors. Study at large: There were fewer than 130 million unique TCR beta sequences, drawn from about 179 million T cells, in an earlier analysis.

This CDR3 is built from 13 residues. Between the trimmed V and J ends, which lost 5 bases and 14 bases, there was a span of 16 bases. CDR1 is SEHNR and CDR2 is FQNEAQ in the germline V gene (reference sequence). Study-level findings and limits: Analyzed later, most CMV-associated TCR beta chains appeared HLA-restricted.

A remark on this clone: Its target is not known.

Primers included in the PCR were 60 Vbeta and 13 Jbeta primers. Clones were sequenced by immunoSEQ multiplex PCR, and TCRdb holds only the in-frame ones, with some missing. The data show almost 200,000 clones, with roughly 80% seen just once and about 0.36% held by the top ten. J is TRBJ1-6 and V is TRBV7-9; the D is unclear. The sequence came from a male donor in good health and CMV-seropositive. Sample: PBMCs. Here the CDR3 DNA reads TGTGCCAGCAGCACACAGACACCTTCGACCCTCCACTTT. Translating gives CASSTQTPSTLHF.